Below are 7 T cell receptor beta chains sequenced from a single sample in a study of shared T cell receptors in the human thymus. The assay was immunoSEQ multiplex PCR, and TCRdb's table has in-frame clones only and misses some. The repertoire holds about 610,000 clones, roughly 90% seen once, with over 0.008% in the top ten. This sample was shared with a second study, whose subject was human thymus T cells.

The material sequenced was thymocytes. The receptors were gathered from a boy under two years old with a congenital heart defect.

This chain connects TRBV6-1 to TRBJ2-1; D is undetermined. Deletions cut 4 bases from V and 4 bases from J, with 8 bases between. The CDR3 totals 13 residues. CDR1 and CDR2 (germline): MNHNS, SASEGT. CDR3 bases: TGTGCCAGCAGTGCGAAGCCATACAATGAGCAGTTCTTC. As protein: CASSAKPYNEQFF.

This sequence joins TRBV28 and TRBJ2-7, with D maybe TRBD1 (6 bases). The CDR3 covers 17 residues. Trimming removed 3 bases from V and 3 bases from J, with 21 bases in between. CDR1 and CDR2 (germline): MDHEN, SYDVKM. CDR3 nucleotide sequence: TGTGCCAGCAGTTTGAATACCAAACAGGGACACTACTACGAGCAGTACTTC. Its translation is CASSLNTKQGHYYEQYF.

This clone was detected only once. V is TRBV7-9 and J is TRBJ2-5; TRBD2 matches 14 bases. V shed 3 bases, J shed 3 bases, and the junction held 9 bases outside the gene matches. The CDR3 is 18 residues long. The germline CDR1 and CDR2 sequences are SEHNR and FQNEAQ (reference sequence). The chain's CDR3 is CASSLGTSGSGGEETQYF. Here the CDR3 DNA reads TGTGCCAGCAGCTTGGGGACTAGCGGGAGCGGGGGAGAAGAGACCCAGTACTTC. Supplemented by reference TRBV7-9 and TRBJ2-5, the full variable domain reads DTGVSQNPRHKITKRGQNVTFRCDPISEHNRLYWYRQTLGQGPEFLTYFQNEAQLEKSRLLSDRFSAERPKGSFSTLEIQRTEQGDSAMYLCASSLGTSGSGGEETQYFGPGTRLLVL.

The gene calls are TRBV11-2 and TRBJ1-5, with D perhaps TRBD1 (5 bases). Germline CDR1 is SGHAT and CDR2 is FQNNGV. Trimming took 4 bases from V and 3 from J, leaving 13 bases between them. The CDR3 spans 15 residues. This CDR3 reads CASSSGGVFNQPQHF. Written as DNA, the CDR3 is TGTGCCAGCAGCTCAGGAGGGGTCTTCAATCAGCCCCAGCATTTT.

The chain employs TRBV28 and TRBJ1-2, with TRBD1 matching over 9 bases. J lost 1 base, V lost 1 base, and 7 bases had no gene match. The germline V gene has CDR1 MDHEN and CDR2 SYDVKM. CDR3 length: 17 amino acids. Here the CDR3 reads CASSLFGQGIINYGYTF. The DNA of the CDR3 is TGTGCCAGCAGTTTATTCGGACAGGGGATCATTAACTATGGCTACACCTTC.

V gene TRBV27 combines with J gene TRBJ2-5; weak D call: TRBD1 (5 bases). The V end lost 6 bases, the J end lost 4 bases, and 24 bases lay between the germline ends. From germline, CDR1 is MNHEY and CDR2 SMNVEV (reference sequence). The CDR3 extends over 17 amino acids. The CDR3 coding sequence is TGTGCCAGCAGAGGGGATGGTGGGGTGGCCCAGGGAGAGACCCAGTACTTC. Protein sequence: CASRGDGGVAQGETQYF.

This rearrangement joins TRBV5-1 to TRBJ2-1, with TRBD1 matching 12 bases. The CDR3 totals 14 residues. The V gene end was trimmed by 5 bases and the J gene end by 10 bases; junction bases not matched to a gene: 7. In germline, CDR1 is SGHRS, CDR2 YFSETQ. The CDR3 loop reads CASRGQGAREEQFF. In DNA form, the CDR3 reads TGCGCCAGCAGGGGACAGGGGGCCAGGGAGGAGCAGTTCTTC.